This T cell receptor (beta chain) comes out of a study of prognosis after radiotherapy for stage I lung cancer. Study-wide context: After radiotherapy, under 19 showed no significant progression while four developed distant metastases (median around seven months).

This clonotype has at least ten counts. Its cognate antigen is unknown. The CDR3 spans 12 residues. V lost 1 base, J lost 2 bases, and 6 bases lay in between. Germline V gives CDR1 DFQATT, CDR2 SNEGSKA (reference sequence). The TCR beta CDR3 region was amplified from genomic DNA, with two rounds of multiplex PCR being used for the amplification. Primers (each specific to one TRBV or TRBJ gene) were used in first-round PCR. A single record per CDR3 protein comes from TCRdb applying MiXCR to the multiplex PCR reads. There are 30,000 to 35,000 distinct CDR3 sequences in the sample; about half occur only once, and approximately 15% lies in the top ten. Points from the study as a whole: Medians of about 9,700 versus 6,500 showed unique TCR clone counts falling after stereotactic body radiation therapy.

The sequencing used PBMCs, collected before or after stereotactic body radiation therapy (not recorded which). The gene calls are TRBV20-1 and TRBJ2-7, with a weak D call TRBD1 (5 bases). The receptor comes from a donor aged 50 or older with non-small cell lung cancer. CDR3 residues: CSARGQTYEQYF. The DNA of the CDR3 is TGCAGTGCTAGAGGACAGACCTACGAGCAGTACTTC.